Here is one T cell receptor (beta chain) with its context. The data originate from a study of blood T cell repertoires in COVID-19. Study in general: Researchers got acute and convalescent COVID-19 samples from the United States, Italy and Spain. From T cells, B-cell-depleted T cells, or PBMCs came the material, which was cDNA or gDNA.

Per germline, CDR1 MNHNS and CDR2 SASEGT. Trimming cost V 2 bases and J 7 bases; bases outside gene matches: 6. The CDR3 loop spans 16 amino acids. In the original analysis: Reference gene primer amplification yielded estimated nucleated cell counts. Produced via immunoSEQ multiplex PCR; TCRdb's table is partial and in-frame only. The V and J calls and the clone size are those of that table, but D and trimming were determined from the DNA. Of around 86,000 clones listed, around four fifths are singletons. Sequencing was performed on peripheral blood. This TCR was recovered from a human donor in a cohort sampled during active COVID-19. V and J are TRBV6-1 and TRBJ1-6; TRBD1 aligns across 9 bases. CDR3 protein: CASSETLDRGNSPLHF. The DNA for the CDR3 is TGTGCCAGCAGTGAAACCCTGGACAGGGGCAATTCACCCCTCCACTTT.